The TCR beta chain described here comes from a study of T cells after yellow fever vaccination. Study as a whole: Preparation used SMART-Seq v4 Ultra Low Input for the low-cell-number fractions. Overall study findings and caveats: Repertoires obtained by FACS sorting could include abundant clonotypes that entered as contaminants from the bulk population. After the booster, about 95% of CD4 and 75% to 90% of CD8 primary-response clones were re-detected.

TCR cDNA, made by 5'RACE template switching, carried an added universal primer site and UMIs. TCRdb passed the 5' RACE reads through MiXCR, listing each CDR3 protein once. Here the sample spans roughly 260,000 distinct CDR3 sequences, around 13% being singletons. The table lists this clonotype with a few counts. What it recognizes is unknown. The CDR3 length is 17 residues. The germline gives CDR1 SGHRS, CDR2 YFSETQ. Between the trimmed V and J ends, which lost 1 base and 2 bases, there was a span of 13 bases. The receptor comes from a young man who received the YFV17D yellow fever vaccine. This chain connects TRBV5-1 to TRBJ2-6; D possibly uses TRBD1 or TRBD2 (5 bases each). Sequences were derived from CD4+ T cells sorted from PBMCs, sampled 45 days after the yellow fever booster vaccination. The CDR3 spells CASSLQGAMAGANVLTF. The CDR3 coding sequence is TGCGCCAGCAGCTTGCAGGGAGCAATGGCTGGGGCCAACGTCCTGACTTTC. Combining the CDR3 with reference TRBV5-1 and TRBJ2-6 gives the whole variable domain KAGVTQTPRYLIKTRGQQVTLSCSPISGHRSVSWYQQTPGQGLQFLFEYFSETQRNKGNFPGRFSGRQFSNSRSEMNVSTLELGDSALYLCASSLQGAMAGANVLTFGAGSRLTVL.